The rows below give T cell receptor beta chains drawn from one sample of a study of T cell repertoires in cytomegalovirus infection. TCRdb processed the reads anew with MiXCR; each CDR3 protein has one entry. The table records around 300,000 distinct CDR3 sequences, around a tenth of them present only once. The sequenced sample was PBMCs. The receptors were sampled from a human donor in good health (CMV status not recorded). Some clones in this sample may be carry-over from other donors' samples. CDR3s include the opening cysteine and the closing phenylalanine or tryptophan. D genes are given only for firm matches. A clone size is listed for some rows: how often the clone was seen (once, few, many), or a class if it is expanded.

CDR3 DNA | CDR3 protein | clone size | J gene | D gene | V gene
TGTGCCAGCAGGCGCACTAGCGGGGGACCCTACAATGAGCAGTTCTTC | CASRRTSGGPYNEQFF | many | TRBJ2-1 | TRBD2 | TRBV12-3/TRBV12-4
TGTGCCAGCAGTTACGCGGGGTTAGCCTCCTACAATGAGCAGTTCTTC | CASSYAGLASYNEQFF | many | TRBJ2-1 | . | TRBV6-2/TRBV6-3
TGTGCCAGCAGCCTCCGGGACGTGAACTCCTACAATGAGCAGTTCTTC | CASSLRDVNSYNEQFF | . | TRBJ2-1 | . | TRBV7-2
TGTGCCAGCAGTTTAAGAGGCGGAGCGCGGACCCAGTACTTC | CASSLRGGARTQYF | . | TRBJ2-5 | . | TRBV28
TGTGCCAGCATTTCCCCGGGGGTTTCGAAGGAGCAGTTCTTC | CASISPGVSKEQFF | . | TRBJ2-1 | . | TRBV28
TGTGCCAGCAGCGCTTATTTTGACACCGGGGAGCTGTTTTTT | CASSAYFDTGELFF | many | TRBJ2-2 | . | TRBV7-9
TGTGCCAGCAGCTTCGGGCAGGGGGTACCCTACGAGCAGTACTTC | CASSFGQGVPYEQYF | . | TRBJ2-7 | TRBD1 | TRBV7-9
TGTGCCACGACCAGGGGGCAGGGCTACACCTTC | CATTRGQGYTF | many | TRBJ1-2 | TRBD1 | TRBV10-3
TGTGCCAGCCTAGGTCCATACGAGCAGTACTTC | CASLGPYEQYF | few | TRBJ2-7 | . | TRBV28
TGTGCCAGCAGTTTTCTGCGGGGAACTGGAAACACCATATATTTT | CASSFLRGTGNTIYF | many | TRBJ1-3 | . | TRBV28
TGTGCCAGCAGCCCCTCCAAGTCGTATGGTGAGCAGTTCTTC | CASSPSKSYGEQFF | many | TRBJ2-1 | . | TRBV11-3
TGTGCCAGCAGCTTAGTCCCCGGCAGGGGGGTAGATACGCAGTATTTT | CASSLVPGRGVDTQYF | many | TRBJ2-3 | . | TRBV7-2
TGTGCCAGCGGGGAACAGGGCTTCAGCCCAGATACGCAGTATTTT | CASGEQGFSPDTQYF | . | TRBJ2-3 | . | TRBV2
TGTGCCAGCAGCCTACAAGGGTGGCAGCCCCAGCATTTT | CASSLQGWQPQHF | few | TRBJ1-5 | . | TRBV7-2
TGCGCCAGCAGCCCAGCCGTCGGTGACAGGGGAGGAGATACGCAGTATTTT | CASSPAVGDRGGDTQYF | . | TRBJ2-3 | TRBD1 | TRBV4-1
TGTGTCAGCAAGGTTGGGGGAGTCTACAATGAGCAGTTCTTC | CVSKVGGVYNEQFF | . | TRBJ2-1 | . | TRBV6-6
TGTGCCAGTAGTGTCGACGGACTTCAGCCCCAGCATTTT | CASSVDGLQPQHF | few | TRBJ1-5 | . | TRBV19
TGTGCCAGCAGGGGGTGGACTAGCGGGAAGTATGAGCAGTTCTTC | CASRGWTSGKYEQFF | . | TRBJ2-1 | TRBD2 | TRBV28
TGTGCCAGCAGCCCAGGACTAGTCCAAGAGACCCAGTACTTC | CASSPGLVQETQYF | many | TRBJ2-5 | TRBD2 | TRBV7-2
TGTGCCAGCAGCTTGGCCGGACGACGGAACAATGAGCAGTTCTTC | CASSLAGRRNNEQFF | many | TRBJ2-1 | . | TRBV5-4
TGTGCCAGCAGTGCAACATTTGTTGCTTTCTTT | CASSATFVAFF | . | TRBJ1-1 | . | TRBV11-2
TGTGCCAGTAGACCAGCTGGAAACACCATATATTTT | CASRPAGNTIYF | few | TRBJ1-3 | . | TRBV19
TGCAGTGCTAGAGACCCGCGGGGGTTAGGGCAGCCCCAGCATTTT | CSARDPRGLGQPQHF | few | TRBJ1-5 | . | TRBV20-1
TGTGCCAGTAGTAAGGTCCCGGGGAGTGAGCAGTTCTTC | CASSKVPGSEQFF | few | TRBJ2-1 | . | TRBV19
TGTGCCAGCAGCTTAGCCACGGGCCAGGGATCTAACACCTTC | CASSLATGQGSNTF | few | TRBJ1-2 | . | TRBV7-8
TGTGCCAGCAAACAGGGGGGATTAAACGGGGAGCTGTTTTTT | CASKQGGLNGELFF | . | TRBJ2-2 | TRBD1 | TRBV2
TGTGCCAGTAGTATGAGGGGAAGGGATGAGCAGTACTTC | CASSMRGRDEQYF | . | TRBJ2-7 | . | TRBV19
TGTGCCAGCCGGGAAAAGGGTAAAGGGGCCAACGTCCTGACTTTC | CASREKGKGANVLTF | few | TRBJ2-6 | . | TRBV19
TGCAGTGCTAGTATCCCTGGGACTAGCGGGGGGTGGGCAGATACGCAGTATTTT | CSASIPGTSGGWADTQYF | . | TRBJ2-3 | TRBD2 | TRBV20-1
TGTGCCAGCAGGCAGGGTCTCGAAAATCAGCCCCAGCATTTT | CASRQGLENQPQHF | few | TRBJ1-5 | . | TRBV12-3/TRBV12-4
TGTGCCACCGCCCTGAGGGGCGGGAACGATGAGCAGTTCTTC | CATALRGGNDEQFF | . | TRBJ2-1 | . | TRBV10-3
TGTGCCACCCTTGTGGCTGACAATGAGCAGTTCTTC | CATLVADNEQFF | few | TRBJ2-1 | . | TRBV11-1
TGTGCCACCAGTGATTCAGGGGTCGGCGAAGCTTTCTTT | CATSDSGVGEAFF | . | TRBJ1-1 | . | TRBV24-1
TGTGCCAGCACCTCGACCGGGGTATCTGGCTACACCTTC | CASTSTGVSGYTF | . | TRBJ1-2 | . | TRBV12-3/TRBV12-4
TGTGCCAGCTCCCCCGGGGGGGCGGGTACAGATACGCAGTATTTT | CASSPGGAGTDTQYF | few | TRBJ2-3 | TRBD2 | TRBV6-2/TRBV6-3
TGCAGTGCTCCTGACAGGAGCCAAGAGACCCAGTACTTC | CSAPDRSQETQYF | few | TRBJ2-5 | . | TRBV20-1
TGCGCCAGCAGCCAAGACCCCGGACGAATTGGGCCTGGAAACACCATATATTTT | CASSQDPGRIGPGNTIYF | many | TRBJ1-3 | . | TRBV4-1
TGTGCCAGCAGTTACTCAGTTACAACCTATGGCTACACCTTC | CASSYSVTTYGYTF | few | TRBJ1-2 | . | TRBV6-5
TGTGCCAGCAGCCCACGGGACAGGGGGAATGAGCAGTTCTTC | CASSPRDRGNEQFF | . | TRBJ2-1 | TRBD1 | TRBV11-3
TGTGCCAGCAGTTCCCCAGGGAGAGAAGCTTTCTTT | CASSSPGREAFF | many | TRBJ1-1 | . | TRBV28
TGTGCCAGCAGCTTAGCGGGGGGGCACCACAATGAGCAGTTCTTC | CASSLAGGHHNEQFF | few | TRBJ2-1 | . | TRBV7-6
TGTGCCAGCAGCTTAGATCGGGGACTAGTATCGAATGAGCAGTTCTTC | CASSLDRGLVSNEQFF | many | TRBJ2-1 | TRBD2 | TRBV7-2
TGTGCCAGCAGCTTTGCACAGGGGAGAGTAGGCAATCAGCCCCAGCATTTT | CASSFAQGRVGNQPQHF | many | TRBJ1-5 | TRBD1 | TRBV7-8
TGCAGTGCTAGTCTGGGGGGGAACAATGAGCAGTTCTTC | CSASLGGNNEQFF | . | TRBJ2-1 | TRBD2 | TRBV20-1
TGTGCCAGCAGTTTTAGGGGAAGTGGCTATGGCTACACCTTC | CASSFRGSGYGYTF | many | TRBJ1-2 | . | TRBV12-3/TRBV12-4
TGTGCCAGCAGTTTCGGGACTAGCGGGAGAGATACGCAGTATTTT | CASSFGTSGRDTQYF | few | TRBJ2-3 | TRBD2 | TRBV2
TGTGCCACCAGCAGAGACCCAGGGGGTCCCACAGATACGCAGTATTTT | CATSRDPGGPTDTQYF | few | TRBJ2-3 | TRBD1 | TRBV15
TGTGCCAGCACCGGGAAGACAGGGAGCTACGAGCAGTACTTC | CASTGKTGSYEQYF | few | TRBJ2-7 | TRBD1 | TRBV6-5
TGTGCCAGCAGCTTAGCTCCTGGCCAGACCGAGCAGTACTTC | CASSLAPGQTEQYF | many | TRBJ2-7 | . | TRBV7-2
TGCGCCAGCAGCCACAAAATTAGCAATCAGCCCCAGCATTTT | CASSHKISNQPQHF | . | TRBJ1-5 | . | TRBV4-3
TGTGCCAGCACTAAGGGGGCGCCCGGCGAGCAGTACTTC | CASTKGAPGEQYF | . | TRBJ2-7 | TRBD1 | TRBV27
TGTGCCAGTAGTATTCATGAGTGGACTGAAGCTTTCTTT | CASSIHEWTEAFF | once | TRBJ1-1 | . | TRBV19